Presented here are 11 T cell receptor beta chains from one specimen sequenced in a study of CXCR3-negative and CXCR3-positive naive CD8 T cells. Antigen specificity for these receptors is unknown. Study-wide points: Against CXCR3-negative naive cells, CXCR3-positive naive cells showed more hydrophobic TRB CDR3s.

UMI-labeled 5' RACE yielded the TRB cDNA libraries. TCRdb re-called the 5' RACE reads; one entry per CDR3 protein, DNA not given. The sample totals about 98,000 distinct CDR3 sequences. Sequencing was performed on naive CXCR3+ CD8+ T cells from blood. As to subset: CD45RO-CCR7+CD27+CD95- naive CD8+ T cells expressing CXCR3 (TNR3+). These receptors were taken from a human donor in good health. Some clones in this sample may be carry-over from other donors' samples.

V usage is TRBV4-3 and J usage is TRBJ2-7; TCRdb reports TRBD1, a call that lacks DNA to check it against. The germline gives CDR1 LGHNA, CDR2 YSLEER. The length of the CDR3 is 15 residues. The CDR3 here is CASSQGGGRWDEQYF.

This chain joins TRBV6-5 and TRBJ2-7. This CDR3 comprises 16 residues. The germline CDR1 and CDR2 sequences are MNHEY and SVGAGI. CDR3: CASSYSRTDLTYEQYF.

The chain combines TRBV28 with TRBJ2-5; TCRdb's assignment of TRBD1 cannot be checked, as there is no DNA. CDR3 length: 16 residues. CDR1 is MDHEN and CDR2 is SYDVKM in the germline V gene. CDR3: CASSESGTTSAETQYF.

This chain uses TRBV6-6 with TRBJ2-3; as DNA is missing, the TRBD1 call by TCRdb cannot be tested. Germline assignment: CDR1 MNHNY and CDR2 SVGAGI (reference sequence). This CDR3 is built from 17 residues. CDR3 sequence: CASSYTDGGRSTDTQYF.

This chain joins TRBV4-2 and TRBJ2-7; the D call of TRBD1 rests on TCRdb alone, since no DNA is present to check it. The CDR3 is 15 amino acids. Germline V CDR1 and CDR2: LGHNA, YNFKEQ. CDR3 region: CASSQEQGSTYEQYF.

The chain has TRBV2 and TRBJ2-5; TCRdb calls TRBD2, which cannot be checked without DNA. The germline CDR1 and CDR2 sequences are SNHLY and FYNNEI. The CDR3 has 16 amino acids. The CDR3 sequence is CASSEHSGEHQETQYF.

The chain employs TRBV12-3 or TRBV12-4 and TRBJ1-2. This CDR3 has 15 amino acids. Here the CDR3 reads CASSDSRGSYYGYTF.

This rearrangement joins TRBV14 to TRBJ1-4; TCRdb designates TRBD1, a call that cannot be tested without DNA. The CDR3 is 16 residues long. Germline V gives CDR1 SGHDN, CDR2 FVKESK. The CDR3: CASSQEVVTGDEKLFF.

The CDR3 loop is CASTSETGEDTQYF. V and J are TRBV2 and TRBJ2-3; no DNA is available, so the TRBD1 call from TCRdb remains unchecked. The CDR3 covers 14 residues. CDR1 is SNHLY and CDR2 is FYNNEI in the germline V gene.

This chain uses TRBV28 with TRBJ2-1. This CDR3 region has 14 residues. The germline V gene has CDR1 MDHEN and CDR2 SYDVKM. CDR3 residues: CASSSQSGGNEQFF.

V gene TRBV28 combines with J gene TRBJ2-3; lacking DNA, the TRBD2 call made by TCRdb goes unchecked. The CDR3 runs to 17 residues. Per the germline V gene, CDR1 is MDHEN and CDR2 is SYDVKM. Here the CDR3 reads CASSSPTSGGNTDTQYF. Full variable domain (outside the CDR3, taken from reference TRBV28 and TRBJ2-3): DVKVTQSSRYLVKRTGEKVFLECVQDMDHENMFWYRQDPGLGLRLIYFSYDVKMKEKGDIPEGYSVSREKKERFSLILESASTNQTSMYLCASSSPTSGGNTDTQYFGPGTRLTVL.